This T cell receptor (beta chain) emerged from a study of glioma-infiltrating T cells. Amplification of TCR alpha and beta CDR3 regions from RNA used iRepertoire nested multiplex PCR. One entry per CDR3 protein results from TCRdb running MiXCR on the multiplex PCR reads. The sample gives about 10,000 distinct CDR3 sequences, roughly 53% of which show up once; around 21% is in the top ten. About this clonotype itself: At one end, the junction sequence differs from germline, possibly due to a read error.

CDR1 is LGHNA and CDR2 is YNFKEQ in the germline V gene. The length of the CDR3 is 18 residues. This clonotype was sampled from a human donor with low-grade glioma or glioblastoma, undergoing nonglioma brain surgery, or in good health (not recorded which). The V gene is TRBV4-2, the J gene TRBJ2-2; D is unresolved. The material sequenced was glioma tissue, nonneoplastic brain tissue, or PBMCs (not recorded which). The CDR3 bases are TGTGCCAGGAGCCAAGAAAGGATCGCCTTCGGAAACACCGGGGAGCTGTTTTTT. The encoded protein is CARSQERIAFGNTGELFF.